This passage covers 15 T cell receptor beta chains from one sample sequenced in a study of T cell repertoires in cytomegalovirus infection. TCRdb recomputed calls from the reads with MiXCR, one row per CDR3 protein. Seen here are approximately 500,000 distinct CDR3 sequences, approximately 11% observed once, and the top ten hold about 10%. The material sequenced was PBMCs. The source is a human donor in good health (CMV status not recorded). Some clones in this sample may be carry-over from other donors' samples.

This clonotype turned up a few times. This chain uses TRBV20-1 with TRBJ2-7; 11 positions agree with TRBD1. Germline CDR1 is DFQATT and CDR2 is SNEGSKA (reference sequence). The CDR3 extends over 15 amino acids. With 0 bases clipped from V and 2 bases from J, the junction kept 3 bases outside the gene matches. The CDR3 loop reads CSAREGTGGPYEQYF. For the CDR3, the DNA is TGCAGTGCTAGAGAAGGGACAGGGGGACCCTACGAGCAGTACTTC.

The sample holds a few counts of this clonotype. The rearrangement uses TRBV5-1 and TRBJ2-1; 10 nucleotides line up with TRBD2. Germline trimming cut 5 bases from V and 4 bases from J; bases unmatched to any gene: 9. Germline-derived CDR1 and CDR2 are SGHRS and YFSETQ. The CDR3 runs 16 residues. The CDR3 DNA follows: TGCGCCAGCAGTTATAGCGGGAGGTCCCCTTACAATGAGCAGTTCTTC. As protein: CASSYSGRSPYNEQFF.

There are many counts of this clonotype. This sequence joins TRBV7-9 and TRBJ2-3; 9 bases are shared with TRBD2. Germline CDR1 SEHNR, CDR2 FQNEAQ (reference sequence). Losses at the gene ends were 5 bases for V and 2 bases for J; bases not matched to a gene: 8. The CDR3 is 16 residues long. The CDR3 protein is CASSPRLADYTDTQYF. In nucleotides, the CDR3 is TGTGCCAGCAGCCCCAGACTAGCGGACTACACAGATACGCAGTATTTT.

This clonotype showed up many times. The rearrangement links TRBV6-6 to TRBJ1-1; 7 nucleotides line up with TRBD1. V lost 0 bases to trimming and J lost 7 bases; unmatched junction nucleotides: 5. CDR3 length: 14 residues. Germline V CDR1 and CDR2: MNHNY, SVGAGI (reference sequence). The CDR3 loop is CASSYSDRENEAFF. The CDR3 coding sequence is TGTGCCAGCAGTTACTCAGACAGGGAGAATGAAGCTTTCTTT.

This clonotype showed up many times. V is TRBV11-3 and J is TRBJ2-7, with D tentatively TRBD2 (5 bases). V shed 5 bases and J shed 3 bases, with 17 bases lying between them. The CDR3 runs 15 residues. Germline-derived CDR1 and CDR2 are SGHNT and YENEEA. CDR3 amino acids: CASSQASGTNYEQYF. CDR3 nucleotide sequence: TGTGCCAGCAGCCAGGCCTCGGGAACCAACTACGAGCAGTACTTC.

This clonotype has a count of ten or more. The V and J genes are TRBV4-1 and TRBJ1-4; a possible D gene is TRBD1 (6 bases). This CDR3 spans 15 amino acids. The V end lost 1 base, the J end lost 3 bases, and 9 bases lay between the germline ends. The germline gives CDR1 MGHRA, CDR2 YSYEKL. This CDR3 reads CASSQGRGSNEKLFF. Written as DNA, the CDR3 is TGCGCCAGCAGCCAAGGAAGGGGGTCTAATGAAAAACTGTTTTTT.

The rearrangement uses TRBV19 and TRBJ2-1, with 8 bases that match TRBD2. Germline CDR1 LNHDA, CDR2 SQIVND (reference sequence). The J segment lost 3 bases and the V segment lost 7 bases, leaving 8 bases of the junction unmatched. The CDR3 length is 15 residues. The CDR3 here is CASTGGGSFYNEQFF. Written as DNA, the CDR3 is TGTGCCAGTACGGGCGGGGGGTCCTTCTACAATGAGCAGTTCTTC.

Comments on this clonotype: This could be a read error, since a much larger clone is one nucleotide away. The chain has TRBV9 and TRBJ1-5; perhaps TRBD1 as D (5 bases). Germline V CDR1 and CDR2: SGDLS, YYNGEE. The CDR3 has 14 residues. The CDR3 loop is CANSRDAGNQPQHF. The CDR3 nucleotides are TGTGCCAACAGCAGGGACGCGGGCAATCAGCCCCAGCATTTT.

This clonotype was seen many times. This sequence joins TRBV6-1 and TRBJ1-5; D remains ambiguous. With 4 bases removed from V and 0 bases from J, the gap between germline ends came to 7 bases. CDR1 is MNHNS and CDR2 is SASEGT in the germline V gene. CDR3 size: 14 residues. In DNA form, the CDR3 reads TGTGCCAGCAGTGTGCCTATTAGCAATCAGCCCCAGCATTTT. This encodes CASSVPISNQPQHF.

V and J are TRBV10-3 and TRBJ2-6; 7 bases align to TRBD2. This CDR3 contains 17 residues. V gave up 2 bases and J gave up 4 bases; unmatched junction bases: 8. CDR1 is ENHRY, CDR2 SYGVKD, per germline. The CDR3 nucleotides are TGTGCCATCAGTGAGGTGGGGAGGGCGTCAGGGGCCAACGTCCTGACTTTC. This sequence encodes CAISEVGRASGANVLTF.

This clonotype was detected many times. V usage is TRBV7-3 and J usage is TRBJ2-2; D is perhaps TRBD1 or TRBD2 (5 bases each). Germline values: CDR1 SGHTA, CDR2 FQGTGA. Deletions cut 5 bases from V and 4 bases from J, with 8 bases between. This CDR3 is 13 amino acids long. The CDR3 is CASSLGPTGELFF. CDR3 sequence (DNA): TGTGCCAGCAGCCTGGGACCCACCGGGGAGCTGTTTTTT.

Note on this clonotype: A much larger clone differs by one base, so this may be a read error. The CDR3 DNA reads TGTGCCAGCAGCTTATTGGACGCAAGCAATCAGCCCCAGCATTTT. It codes for CASSLLDASNQPQHF. The chain couples TRBV7-9 to TRBJ1-5; D gene ambiguous. V lost 2 bases and J lost 1, with 9 bases in between. Germline lookup yields CDR1 SEHNR and CDR2 FQNEAQ (reference sequence). This CDR3 has 15 residues.

This clonotype was found many times. At one end, the junction sequence differs from germline, possibly due to a read error. The rearrangement links TRBV6-5 to TRBJ1-2; D is possibly TRBD1 (6 bases). There are 11 residues in the CDR3. CDR1 and CDR2 from the germline V gene are MNHEY and SVGAGI. For the CDR3, the DNA is TGTGCCAGCAGTACCCCGGGGGGCTGCACCTTC. Translated, it gives CASSTPGGCTF.

This clonotype was observed many times. This chain's CDR3 is CASGSRGTSYEQYF. The CDR3 DNA sequence: TGTGCCAGCGGCTCCCGGGGGACGAGTTACGAGCAGTACTTC. The genes are TRBV12-3 or TRBV12-4 and TRBJ2-7, with D maybe TRBD2 (6 bases). V was trimmed by 8 bases and J by 4 bases, leaving 18 bases between them. The CDR3 totals 14 residues.

At least ten counts were recorded for this clonotype. This chain joins TRBV20-1 and TRBJ2-7; 9 bases match TRBD1. The CDR3 length is 15 residues. V shed 0 bases and J 6 bases; nucleotides not matched to a gene: 9. Germline V CDR1 and CDR2: DFQATT, SNEGSKA (reference sequence). CDR3 DNA: TGCAGTGCTAGAGATTCAAGGGACAGGGCCGGCGAGCAGTACTTC. The encoded protein is CSARDSRDRAGEQYF.